The 21 T cell receptor beta chains reported below all come from one sample, sequenced in a study of response to subunit inactivated influenza vaccine. TCRdb independently ran MiXCR on the RT-PCR reads; one entry per CDR3 protein. The table lists approximately 500,000 distinct CDR3 sequences, around 13% of them singletons. This specimen was PBMCs from blood, taken 12 days after vaccination. These receptors all stem from a man over 45 who received an inactivated influenza vaccine.

The CDR3 reads CASSPTGREGYTF. CDR3 DNA sequence: TGTGCCAGCAGCCCCACGGGGAGGGAGGGCTACACCTTC. The chain recombines TRBV7-2 with TRBJ1-2; D remains ambiguous. The CDR3 spans 13 residues. V was pared by 5 bases and J by 8 bases, with 15 bases between. The V gene's germline CDR1 is SGHTA and CDR2 FQGNSA.

A word on this clonotype: This may be a read error, as it is one base from a much larger clone. V gene TRBV29-1 combines with J gene TRBJ2-1; D might be TRBD1 or TRBD2, each matching 5 bases. The CDR3 covers 12 residues. V lost 4 bases, J lost 3 bases, and 7 bases lay in between. Germline CDR1 reads SQVTM; CDR2 reads ANQGSEA. The CDR3 coding sequence is TGCAGCGTTGGGGACGACTACAATGAGCAGTTCTTC. It specifies CSVGDDYNEQFF.

The rearrangement joins TRBV18 to TRBJ2-2; D gene uncertain. This CDR3 contains 15 residues. From germline, CDR1 is KGHSH and CDR2 LQKENI. V gave up 3 bases and J gave up 3 bases, with 11 bases separating them. CDR3 region: CASSPNGQHTGELFF. The DNA for the CDR3 is TGTGCCAGCTCACCCAACGGCCAGCACACCGGGGAGCTGTTTTTT.

V is TRBV28 and J is TRBJ1-4; the D gene is possibly TRBD1 (5 bases). The CDR3 spans 15 residues. Trimming stripped 6 bases from V and 5 bases from J, with 16 bases between. The germline V gene has CDR1 MDHEN and CDR2 SYDVKM. The CDR3 DNA reads as TGTGCCAGCAGGCCATCGGGGACGGGAAATGAAAAACTGTTTTTT. Translation: CASRPSGTGNEKLFF.

This clonotype was recorded at least ten times. The CDR3 sequence: CATSRVPSRGAVLTF. Written as DNA, the CDR3 is TGTGCCACCAGCAGAGTTCCCAGCAGGGGGGCCGTCCTGACTTTC. The genes are TRBV15 and TRBJ2-6; tentatively, D is TRBD1 (7 bases). The CDR3 loop spans 15 amino acids. Germline V gives CDR1 LNHNV, CDR2 YYDKDF (reference sequence). The germline V and J ends were trimmed by 1 base and 12 bases, with 16 bases remaining between them.

This clonotype was seen more than once but under ten times. This chain joins TRBV29-1 and TRBJ2-7, with a weak D call TRBD1 (6 bases). V was trimmed by 2 bases and J by 4 bases, leaving 15 bases between them. In germline, CDR1 is SQVTM, CDR2 ANQGSEA. CDR3 length: 14 amino acids. The CDR3 protein is CSVESRAGDYEQYF. The CDR3 DNA reads as TGCAGCGTTGAAAGTCGGGCAGGGGATTACGAGCAGTACTTC.

A word on this clonotype: A read error may account for a junction end that differs from germline. DNA of the CDR3: TGTGCCAGCTGCTATAGCACAGATACGCAGTACTTT. It translates to CASCYSTDTQYF. This chain links TRBV7-3 with TRBJ2-3, with unresolved D. CDR1 is SGHTA, CDR2 FQGTGA, per germline. This CDR3 contains 12 residues.

This clonotype has at least ten counts. The J gene is TRBJ2-7, the V gene TRBV7-9, with D hard to call. Trimming removed 1 base at V and 2 bases at J, with 6 bases between. CDR3 length: 13 residues. Per germline, CDR1 SEHNR and CDR2 FQNEAQ (reference sequence). The CDR3: CASSLVTPYEQYF. In DNA form, the CDR3 reads TGTGCCAGCAGCTTAGTTACCCCCTACGAGCAGTACTTC.

A few counts support this clonotype. The CDR3 sequence: CASSLGSSRETQYF. The CDR3 DNA follows: TGCGCCAGCAGCTTGGGGTCTAGTCGGGAGACCCAGTACTTC. V usage is TRBV5-1 and J usage is TRBJ2-5; no reliable D call. Trimming removed 0 bases at V and 5 bases at J, with 11 bases between. Looked up from germline, CDR1 is SGHRS and CDR2 is YFSETQ. The CDR3 totals 14 residues.

A few counts support this clonotype. The CDR3 coding sequence is TGTGCCAGCAGCCATGGCCGGGGACTAAGGATAGACGAGCAGTACTTC. This sequence encodes CASSHGRGLRIDEQYF. The J gene is TRBJ2-7, the V gene TRBV4-2, with 7 bases lining up with TRBD2. CDR1 LGHNA and CDR2 YNFKEQ come from the germline V gene. The CDR3 totals 16 residues. V shed 3 bases and J 5 bases; nucleotides not matched to a gene: 13.

The rearrangement joins TRBV30 to TRBJ1-2; tentatively, D is TRBD1 (5 bases). CDR3 length equals 12 residues. The V gene's germline CDR1 is GTSNPN and CDR2 SVGIG (reference sequence). Trimming took off 4 bases at V and 9 bases at J, with 15 bases between the two ends. The DNA of the CDR3 is TGTGCCTGGATTCTACGGCGGGACCGCTACACCTTC. As protein: CAWILRRDRYTF.

About this clonotype: With a much larger clone just one base away, this may be a read error. The chain couples TRBV27 to TRBJ2-7; no reliable D call. The CDR3 sequence is 15 residues long. Germline V gene lookup returns CDR1 MNHEY and CDR2 SMNVEV (reference sequence). CDR3 in DNA: TGTGGCAGCAGTTTATCGGCGGCCCTCTTCTACGAGCAGTACTTC. Protein: CGSSLSAALFYEQYF.

Ten or more counts support this clonotype. This sequence joins TRBV7-2 and TRBJ1-1; D not certain. Deletions cut 6 bases from V and 0 bases from J, with 11 bases between. Germline V gives CDR1 SGHTA, CDR2 FQGNSA. This CDR3 comprises 14 residues. The CDR3 nucleotides read TGTGCCAGCAGATCCGGTGCTGTGAACACTGAAGCTTTCTTT. It yields the protein CASRSGAVNTEAFF. Looking up the rest from reference TRBV7-2 and TRBJ1-1 gives the full variable domain: GAGVSQSPSNKVTEKGKDVELRCDPISGHTALYWYRQSLGQGLEFLIYFQGNSAPDKSGLPSDRFSAERTGGSVSTLTIQRTQQEDSAVYLCASRSGAVNTEAFFGQGTRLTVV.

In this sample, this clonotype turned up a few times. CDR3 loop: CASSLAVQNEQYF. CDR3 coding DNA: TGTGCCAGCAGCTTGGCCGTGCAGAACGAGCAGTACTTC. The J gene is TRBJ2-7, the V gene TRBV5-6; D is undetermined. Germline assignment: CDR1 SGHDT and CDR2 YYEEEE. This CDR3 spans 13 amino acids. V was shortened by 0 bases and J by 5 bases, with 9 bases between the two germline ends.

This clonotype was counted a few times. J is TRBJ2-1 and V is TRBV4-2; 7 bases fit TRBD1. Germline CDR1 is LGHNA and CDR2 is YNFKEQ. V was pared by 2 bases and J by 2 bases, with 9 bases of the junction left unmatched. CDR3 size: 17 residues. In DNA, the CDR3 is TGTGCCAGCAGCCAAAGAGGGACAGCCTATACCTACAATGAGCAGTTCTTC. Residues: CASSQRGTAYTYNEQFF.

This clonotype has a handful of counts. The rearrangement uses TRBV14 and TRBJ2-5, with 8 bases fitting TRBD1. Germline CDR1 is SGHDN and CDR2 is FVKESK. With 1 base clipped from V and 5 bases from J, the junction kept 3 bases outside the gene matches. The CDR3 length is 14 residues. The CDR3 DNA follows: TGTGCCAGCAGCCAAGGGACAGGGTTTGAGACCCAGTACTTC. As protein: CASSQGTGFETQYF. The full variable domain, completed using reference TRBV14 and TRBJ2-5, is EAGVTQFPSHSVIEKGQTVTLRCDPISGHDNLYWYRRVMGKEIKFLLHFVKESKQDESGMPNNRFLAERTGGTYSTLKVQPAELEDSGVYFCASSQGTGFETQYFGPGTRLLVL.

This clonotype appeared a few times. This rearrangement joins TRBV11-2 to TRBJ2-1, with 7 bases identical to TRBD2. The CDR3 sequence is 16 residues long. J lost 3 bases, V lost 0 bases, and 5 bases had no gene match. CDR1 is SGHAT, CDR2 FQNNGV, per germline. CDR3: CASSLDLQRGYNEQFF. CDR3 sequence (DNA): TGTGCCAGCAGCTTAGATCTACAGCGGGGCTACAATGAGCAGTTCTTC.

There are a few counts of this clonotype. The chain employs TRBV2 and TRBJ2-5, with D maybe TRBD1 (6 bases). With 4 bases removed from V and 1 base from J, the gap between germline ends came to 13 bases. This CDR3 region has 15 residues. Germline CDR1 is SNHLY and CDR2 is FYNNEI. In nucleotides, the CDR3 is TGTGCCAGCAGTGCACACAGGGTCCCCCAAGAGACCCAGTACTTC. Translation gives CASSAHRVPQETQYF.

The rearrangement links TRBV2 to TRBJ2-1; no reliable D call. Germline values: CDR1 SNHLY, CDR2 FYNNEI. The V gene lost 2 bases and the J gene lost 7 bases, with 9 bases spanning the gap. The CDR3 totals 13 residues. The CDR3 DNA sequence: TGTGCCAGCAGTGAATTGGTCAGAAATGAGCAGTTCTTC. It is translated as CASSELVRNEQFF.

The rearrangement uses TRBV25-1 and TRBJ2-5, with 13 positions matching TRBD2. The CDR3 has 17 amino acids. V was pared by 9 bases and J by 0 bases, with 10 bases of the junction left unmatched. Germline CDR1 is MGHDK and CDR2 is SYGVNS. CDR3 protein: CASCGLAGEFDQETQYF. CDR3 nucleotide sequence: TGTGCCAGTTGCGGACTAGCGGGAGAGTTCGACCAAGAGACCCAGTACTTC.

This clonotype was picked up a small number of times. The chain links TRBV20-1 to TRBJ1-1; D is unresolved. Germline-derived CDR1 and CDR2 are DFQATT and SNEGSKA (reference sequence). V was shortened by 5 bases and J by 1 base, with 14 bases between the two germline ends. The CDR3 loop spans 14 amino acids. DNA for the CDR3: TGCAGTGCTCCTACGCCCGTTCAGAACACTGAAGCTTTCTTT. Its protein product is CSAPTPVQNTEAFF.